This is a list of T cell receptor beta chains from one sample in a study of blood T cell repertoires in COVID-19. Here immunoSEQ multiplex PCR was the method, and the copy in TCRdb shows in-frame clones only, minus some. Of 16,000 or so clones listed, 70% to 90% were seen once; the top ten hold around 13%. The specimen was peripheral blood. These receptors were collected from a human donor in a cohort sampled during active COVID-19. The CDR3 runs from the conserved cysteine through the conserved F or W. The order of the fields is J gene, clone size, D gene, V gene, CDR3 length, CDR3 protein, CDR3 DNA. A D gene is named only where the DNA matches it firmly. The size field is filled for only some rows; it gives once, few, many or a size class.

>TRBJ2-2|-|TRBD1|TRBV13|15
CASIFRGRHTGELFF
TGTGCCAGCATCTTCAGGGGGCGTCACACCGGGGAGCTGTTTTTT
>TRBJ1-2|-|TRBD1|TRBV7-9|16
CASSLGGQGISYGYTF
TGTGCCAGCAGCTTAGGGGGACAGGGGATTTCCTATGGCTACACCTTC
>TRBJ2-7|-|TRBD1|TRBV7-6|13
CASSPQGAGEQYF
TGTGCCAGCAGCCCCCAGGGGGCAGGCGAGCAGTACTTC
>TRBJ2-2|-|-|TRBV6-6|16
CASSYSRLEYTGELFF
TGTGCCAGCAGTTACTCGAGGTTGGAGTACACCGGGGAGCTGTTTTTT
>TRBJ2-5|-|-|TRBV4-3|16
CASSRDPRGTPNTQYF
TGCGCCAGCAGCCGAGACCCCCGCGGGACTCCAAATACCCAGTACTTC
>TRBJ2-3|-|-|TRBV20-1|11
CSVPAGDTQYF
TGCAGTGTCCCCGCGGGGGATACGCAGTATTTT
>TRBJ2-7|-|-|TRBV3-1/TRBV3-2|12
CARVLPHGEQYF
TGTGCCCGGGTTTTGCCTCATGGCGAGCAGTACTTC
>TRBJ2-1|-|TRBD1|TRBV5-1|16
CASSLPGTGGYNEQFF
TGCGCCAGCAGCTTGCCCGGGACAGGAGGATACAATGAGCAGTTCTTC
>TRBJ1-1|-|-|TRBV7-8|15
CASSLADMQNTEAFF
TGTGCCAGCAGCTTAGCCGACATGCAAAACACTGAAGCTTTCTTT
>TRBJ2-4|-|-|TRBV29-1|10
CSPSFPIQYF
TGCAGCCCCTCTTTCCCCATTCAGTACTTC
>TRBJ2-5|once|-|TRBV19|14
CASSGREGAETQYF
TGTGCCAGTAGTGGCCGGGAGGGGGCAGAGACCCAGTACTTC
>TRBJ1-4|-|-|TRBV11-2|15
CASSLAGVGGEKLFF
TGTGCCAGCAGCTTAGCAGGGGTAGGGGGTGAAAAACTGTTTTTT
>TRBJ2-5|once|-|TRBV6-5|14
CASSYIDREETQYF
TGTGCCAGCAGTTACATCGACAGAGAAGAGACCCAGTACTTC
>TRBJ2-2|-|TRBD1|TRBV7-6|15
CASSLQGPNTGELFF
TGTGCCAGCAGCCTACAGGGGCCGAACACCGGGGAGCTGTTTTTT
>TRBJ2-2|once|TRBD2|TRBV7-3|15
CASRFSGGNTGELFF
TGTGCCAGCAGGTTTAGCGGGGGTAACACCGGGGAGCTGTTTTTT
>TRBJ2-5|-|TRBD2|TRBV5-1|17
CASSLGTSGGYQETQYF
TGCGCCAGCAGCTTAGGGACTAGCGGGGGGTACCAAGAGACCCAGTACTTC
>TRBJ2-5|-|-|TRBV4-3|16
CASSQDFLGGWETQYF
TGCGCCAGCAGCCAAGATTTTTTAGGCGGATGGGAGACCCAGTACTTC
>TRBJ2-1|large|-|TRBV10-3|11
CAISAGNEQFF
TGTGCCATCAGTGCGGGGAATGAGCAGTTCTTC
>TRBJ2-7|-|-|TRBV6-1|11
CASSDYYEQYF
TGTGCCAGCAGTGATTACTACGAGCAGTACTTC
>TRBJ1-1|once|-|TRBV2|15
CASSEGGGRYTEAFF
TGTGCCAGCAGTGAAGGGGGAGGGAGATACACTGAAGCTTTCTTT
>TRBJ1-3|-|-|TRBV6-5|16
CASSYSGVISGNTIYF
TGTGCCAGCAGTTACTCCGGGGTAATCTCTGGAAACACCATATATTTT
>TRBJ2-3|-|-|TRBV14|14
CASSHKLGVDTQYF
TGTGCCAGCAGCCATAAATTAGGAGTCGATACGCAGTATTTT
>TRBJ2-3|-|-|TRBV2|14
CASSPRDTTDTQYF
TGTGCCAGCAGTCCACGGGACACCACAGATACGCAGTATTTT
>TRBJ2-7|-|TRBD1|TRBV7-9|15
CASSSTGTVSYEQYF
TGTGCCAGCAGCTCAACCGGGACAGTCTCCTACGAGCAGTACTTC
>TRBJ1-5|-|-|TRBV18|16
CASSDTRDSDNQPQHF
TGTGCCAGCTCAGACACCCGCGACAGCGACAATCAGCCCCAGCATTTT
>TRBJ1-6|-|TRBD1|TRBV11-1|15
CASSSNRGGDSPLHF
TGTGCCAGCAGCTCTAACAGGGGCGGGGATTCACCCCTCCACTTT
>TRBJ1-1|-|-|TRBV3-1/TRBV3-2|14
CASSQMMGDFEAFF
TGTGCCAGCAGCCAAATGATGGGAGATTTCGAAGCTTTCTTT
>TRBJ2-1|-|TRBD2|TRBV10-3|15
CAISDGLAGADEQFF
TGTGCCATCAGTGATGGCCTAGCGGGGGCGGATGAGCAGTTCTTC
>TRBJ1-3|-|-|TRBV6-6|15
CASSYGLNSGNTIYF
TGTGCCAGCAGTTACGGCCTTAACTCTGGAAACACCATATATTTT
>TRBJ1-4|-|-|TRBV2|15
CASSTIPGSNEKLFF
TGTGCCAGCAGTACTATACCGGGAAGTAATGAAAAACTGTTTTTT
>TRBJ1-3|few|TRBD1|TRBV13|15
CASSYHSDRVITIYF
TGTGCCAGCAGCTACCACTCAGACAGGGTTATCACCATATATTTT
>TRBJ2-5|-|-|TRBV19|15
CASSPKGVYQETQYF
TGTGCCAGTAGCCCCAAGGGGGTATACCAAGAGACCCAGTACTTC
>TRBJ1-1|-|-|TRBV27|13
CASSFFVFTEAFF
TGTGCCAGCAGTTTTTTTGTATTCACTGAAGCTTTCTTT
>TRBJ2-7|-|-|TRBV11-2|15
CASSLLRSGRDEQYF
TGTGCCAGCAGCCTTCTCCGCAGCGGAAGGGACGAGCAGTACTTC
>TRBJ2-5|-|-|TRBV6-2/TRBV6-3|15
CASSYVGVHGETQYF
TGTGCCAGCAGTTACGTCGGGGTGCACGGGGAGACCCAGTACTTC
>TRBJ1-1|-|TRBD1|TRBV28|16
CASSSPPGQGSTEAFF
TGTGCCAGCAGTTCTCCCCCGGGACAGGGATCGACTGAAGCTTTCTTT
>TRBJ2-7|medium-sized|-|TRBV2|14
CASREQGIRYEQYF
TGTGCCAGCAGGGAACAGGGAATTCGTTACGAGCAGTACTTC
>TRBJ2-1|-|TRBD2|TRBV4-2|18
CATGAQRGAAKGYNEQFF
TGTGCCACCGGGGCCCAGCGGGGGGCGGCGAAGGGGTACAATGAGCAGTTCTTC
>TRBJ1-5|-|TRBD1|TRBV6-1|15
CASSEAGTENQPQHF
TGTGCCAGCAGTGAAGCTGGGACAGAAAATCAGCCCCAGCATTTT
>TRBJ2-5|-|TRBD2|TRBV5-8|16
CASSSPGRGGAETQYF
TGTGCCAGCAGCTCCCCTGGGCGGGGGGGCGCAGAGACCCAGTACTTC
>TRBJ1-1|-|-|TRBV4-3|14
CASSQDLGHTEAFF
TGCGCCAGCAGCCAAGATTTGGGCCACACTGAAGCTTTCTTT
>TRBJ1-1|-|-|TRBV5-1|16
CASSAGPQRLNTEAFF
TGCGCCAGCAGCGCAGGGCCACAGAGACTGAACACTGAAGCTTTCTTT
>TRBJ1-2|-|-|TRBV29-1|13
CSVEIRAQHGYTF
TGCAGCGTTGAAATCCGAGCTCAACATGGCTACACCTTC
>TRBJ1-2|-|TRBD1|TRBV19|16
CASTPSRDRGFYGYTF
TGTGCCAGTACCCCATCGAGGGACAGGGGCTTTTATGGCTACACCTTC
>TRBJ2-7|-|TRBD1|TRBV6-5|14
CASTTGGLGGEQYF
TGTGCCAGCACCACAGGGGGCTTAGGAGGCGAGCAGTACTTC
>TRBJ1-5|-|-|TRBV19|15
CASTGGGLFAQPQHF
TGTGCCAGTACGGGCGGGGGACTGTTTGCTCAGCCCCAGCATTTT
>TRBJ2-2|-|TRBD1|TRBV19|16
CASRTQGFFNTGELFF
TGTGCCAGTCGAACACAGGGGTTCTTCAACACCGGGGAGCTGTTTTTT